The rows below give T cell receptor beta chains drawn from one sample of a study of post-analysis software for immune sequencing data. TCRdb itself ran the PCR reads through MiXCR, one entry per CDR3 protein. The sample holds hundreds of thousands of distinct CDR3 sequences, roughly half seen once. Sequencing input: blood. The receptors derive from a girl between 10 and 17 years old with multiple sclerosis. Both conserved end residues are part of each CDR3. A D gene is named only where the DNA matches it firmly. Rows may omit the clone size; those that give it use once, few, many or a size class.

TRBJ2-1 NA TRBV20-1 NA TGCAGTGCCCAGAGGGGGTACAATGAGCAGTTCTTC CSAQRGYNEQFF
TRBJ1-2 TRBD1 TRBV6-5 NA TGTGCCAGCAGCACCCCGACAGGGCAAGGCTACACCTTC CASSTPTGQGYTF
TRBJ2-3 NA TRBV20-1 few TGCAGTGCTCCGGACACCCAGGGGGATACGCAGTATTTT CSAPDTQGDTQYF
TRBJ2-5 NA TRBV7-9 NA TGTGCCAGCAGCACTAACACCGGGAGCCCGTACCAAGAGACCCAGTACTTC CASSTNTGSPYQETQYF
TRBJ1-5 NA TRBV5-5 NA TGTGCCAGCAGCTTGGTCGTTAGCAATCAGCCCCAGCATTTT CASSLVVSNQPQHF
TRBJ2-7 NA TRBV2 NA TGTGCCAGTCAAATACCCGGCGAGCAGTACTTC CASQIPGEQYF
TRBJ2-1 NA TRBV29-1 NA TGCAGCGTTGTGGGGACATGGTCATACAATGAGCAGTTCTTC CSVVGTWSYNEQFF
TRBJ2-3 NA TRBV7-6 few TGTGCCAGCAGCTCTAGACAGTACCGCCGTACAGATACGCAGTATTTT CASSSRQYRRTDTQYF
TRBJ2-7 TRBD2 TRBV20-1 NA TGCAGTGCTAGGGGGACTAGCGGGAGTATTTTCGAGCAGTACTTC CSARGTSGSIFEQYF
TRBJ2-7 NA TRBV10-3 few TGTGCCATCAGTGAAGTCAGCCACGAGCAGTACTTC CAISEVSHEQYF
TRBJ2-1 NA TRBV27 NA TGTGCCAGCAGGCCAACAGGGAGCCACAATGAGCAGTTCTTC CASRPTGSHNEQFF
TRBJ2-3 TRBD2 TRBV6-5 NA TGTGCCAGCAGCCAGACTAGCAAAACAGATACGCAGTATTTT CASSQTSKTDTQYF
TRBJ2-7 NA TRBV29-1 many TGCAGCGTTGAAATAGGGGCGGGGTACGAGCAGTACTTC CSVEIGAGYEQYF
TRBJ2-3 TRBD2 TRBV2 NA TGTGCCAGCAGTGAAAGCGGGGGGGAATCCACAGATACGCAGTATTTT CASSESGGESTDTQYF
TRBJ2-7 NA TRBV6-5 NA TGTGCCAGCAGTCACAGGGTGAGCTCCTACAATGAGCAGTACTTC CASSHRVSSYNEQYF
TRBJ2-1 TRBD2 TRBV20-1 NA TGCAGTGCTAGCAGGCTAGCGGGGGTATACAATGAGCAGTTCTTC CSASRLAGVYNEQFF
TRBJ1-2 NA TRBV7-9 NA TGTGCCAGCAGCTTATCCGCGCAGGCTTCTAACTATGGCTACACCTTC CASSLSAQASNYGYTF
TRBJ2-7 NA TRBV12-3/TRBV12-4 NA TGTGCCAGCAGTTTGGGCCCGGGATACTCCTACGAGCAGTACTTC CASSLGPGYSYEQYF
TRBJ2-7 NA TRBV18 NA TGTGCCAGCTCACCGTTCCGGGAGCCTTACGAGCAGTACTTC CASSPFREPYEQYF
TRBJ1-2 NA TRBV6-5 NA TGTGCCAGCAGACTCGTCAGGGGAAACGACTATGGCTACACCTTC CASRLVRGNDYGYTF
TRBJ1-2 NA TRBV6-1 NA TGTGCCAGCACTAGGGCGAGCGGAGTGGGCTATGGCTACACCTTC CASTRASGVGYGYTF
TRBJ2-1 TRBD2 TRBV27 NA TGTGCCAGCAGTTTTTTGCGGGAGCACTACAATGAGCAGTTCTTC CASSFLREHYNEQFF
TRBJ2-7 NA TRBV12-3/TRBV12-4 few TGTGCCAGCACCCCGTATGAGAACGTTTACGAGCAGTACTTC CASTPYENVYEQYF
TRBJ2-3 TRBD1 TRBV7-6 NA TGTGCCAGCAGCTTAGGACAGGGGCACACAGATACGCAGTATTTT CASSLGQGHTDTQYF
TRBJ2-7 NA TRBV6-6 NA TGTGCCAGCAGTTACTCCCTAGGGGCACCAGGGGACTACGAGCAGTACTTC CASSYSLGAPGDYEQYF
TRBJ2-1 TRBD2 TRBV9 NA TGTGCCAGCAGCCCCCTAGGACTAGCGGGAAAGGGTGAGCAGTTCTTC CASSPLGLAGKGEQFF
TRBJ2-7 NA TRBV5-1 NA TGTGCCAGCAGTTTAGCCGGACTCCCGCTCTACGAGCAGTACTTC CASSLAGLPLYEQYF
TRBJ2-1 NA TRBV9 NA TGTGCCAGCAGCGCCAGGCAATCCACTGCTTACAATGAGCAGTTCTTC CASSARQSTAYNEQFF
TRBJ2-7 NA TRBV18 NA TGTGCCAGCTCACCAAAGCAGGGAACAACCTACGAGCAGTACTTC CASSPKQGTTYEQYF
TRBJ2-5 NA TRBV12-3/TRBV12-4 few TGTGCCAGCAGTGTAGGCTGGGGGACGGAGACCCAGTACTTC CASSVGWGTETQYF
TRBJ2-6 NA TRBV20-1 NA TGCAGTGCTAGAGATTGGGGAACTGGGGCCAACGTCCTGACTTTC CSARDWGTGANVLTF
TRBJ2-1 TRBD2 TRBV12-3/TRBV12-4 few TGTGCCAGCAGTTTAGCACTAGCGGCCAATGAGCAGTTCTTC CASSLALAANEQFF
TRBJ2-7 NA TRBV7-9 NA TGTGCCAGCAGTCAAACATCCGAGCAGTACTTC CASSQTSEQYF
TRBJ2-3 TRBD2 TRBV5-5 NA TGTGCCAGCAGCTTGGTCGTGTGGAGCGGGGGTGATACGCAGTATTTT CASSLVVWSGGDTQYF
TRBJ2-7 NA TRBV11-2 few TGTGCCAGCAGCTTAGATTCCTCGGGACGAGCCTACGAGCAGTACTTC CASSLDSSGRAYEQYF
TRBJ2-3 TRBD2 TRBV20-1 once TGCAGTGCTATAGTAGCGGGGGTCATAGATACGCAGTATTTT CSAIVAGVIDTQYF
TRBJ2-7 NA TRBV10-3 few TGTGCCATCAGTGAGTCGACAGACGGTTCCTACGAGCAGTACTTC CAISESTDGSYEQYF
TRBJ2-7 TRBD2 TRBV15 NA TGTGCCACCAGCAGAGCCGGGAGGCTTGACGCCGCAGCCTACGAGCAGTACTTC CATSRAGRLDAAAYEQYF
TRBJ2-5 NA TRBV4-2 few TGTGCCAGCAGCCAAGGGTTACAGGGCAAACAAGAGACCCAGTACTTC CASSQGLQGKQETQYF
TRBJ2-2 NA TRBV5-1 NA TGCGCCAGCAGCTTGATCCCAGACGACACCGGGGAGCTGTTTTTT CASSLIPDDTGELFF
TRBJ2-3 NA TRBV14 NA TGTGCCAGCAGCCAAGAACGATTTCCGGGATCAGATACGCAGTATTTT CASSQERFPGSDTQYF
TRBJ2-7 NA TRBV4-1 few TGCGCCAGCAGCCAGGTTACCAGGGGGGCCTACGAGCAGTACTTC CASSQVTRGAYEQYF
TRBJ1-1 NA TRBV20-1 NA TGCAGTGCTAGGAGTCTTCTAAACACTGAAGCTTTCTTT CSARSLLNTEAFF
TRBJ2-3 NA TRBV25-1 few TGTGCCAGCAGCCCCTGGCTCAGAGATACGCAGTATTTT CASSPWLRDTQYF
TRBJ2-4 NA TRBV6-1 NA TGTGCCAGCAGCCATCATCTCATTCAGTACTTC CASSHHLIQYF
TRBJ2-5 TRBD1 TRBV5-1 NA TGCGCCAGCAGCTTGAAACCAGGACAGGGGCCCTTAGAGACCCAGTACTTC CASSLKPGQGPLETQYF
TRBJ1-1 NA TRBV4-1 NA TGCGCCAGCAGCCAAGAGAAGGGCCGGACTGGCACTGAAGCTTTCTTT CASSQEKGRTGTEAFF
TRBJ2-1 NA TRBV12-3/TRBV12-4 NA TGTGCCAGCAGTTTAGGGCCGGGAAGGGGCTCCTACAATGAGCAGTTCTTC CASSLGPGRGSYNEQFF
TRBJ2-3 NA TRBV12-3/TRBV12-4 few TGTGCCAGCAGTGGAGGGTATACGCAGTATTTT CASSGGYTQYF
TRBJ1-2 TRBD1 TRBV3-1 few TGTGCCAGCAGCCAAGTAATGGGACAGGGCGATGGCTACACCTTC CASSQVMGQGDGYTF
TRBJ2-5 TRBD1 TRBV5-1 many TGTGCCAGCAGCCCCGGGACAGAAGAGACCCAGTACTTC CASSPGTEETQYF
TRBJ2-1 TRBD1 TRBV7-3 NA TGTGCCAGCAGCCAAACTAGGGGGCTTAGCGATGAGCAGTTCTTC CASSQTRGLSDEQFF
TRBJ2-3 TRBD1 TRBV5-1 few TGCGCCAGCAGCTTGGCTGGACAGGCGCTGGATACGCAGTATTTT CASSLAGQALDTQYF